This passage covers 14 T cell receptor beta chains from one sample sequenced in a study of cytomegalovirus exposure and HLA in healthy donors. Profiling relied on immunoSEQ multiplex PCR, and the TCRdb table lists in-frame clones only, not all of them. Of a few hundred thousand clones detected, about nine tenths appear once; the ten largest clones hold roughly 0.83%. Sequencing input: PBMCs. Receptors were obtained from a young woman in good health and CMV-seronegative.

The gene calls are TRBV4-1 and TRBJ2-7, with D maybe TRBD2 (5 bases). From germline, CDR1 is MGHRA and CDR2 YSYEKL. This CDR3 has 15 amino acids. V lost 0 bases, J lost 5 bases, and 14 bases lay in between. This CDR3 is CASSQEASQGDEQYF. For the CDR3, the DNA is TGCGCCAGCAGCCAAGAAGCTAGCCAAGGCGACGAGCAGTACTTC.

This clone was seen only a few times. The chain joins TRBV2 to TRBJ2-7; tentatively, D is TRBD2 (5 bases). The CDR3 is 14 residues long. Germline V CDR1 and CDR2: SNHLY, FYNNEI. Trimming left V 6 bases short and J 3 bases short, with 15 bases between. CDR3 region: CASSRLKKVYEQYF. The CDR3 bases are TGTGCCAGCAGCAGACTAAAGAAGGTCTACGAGCAGTACTTC.

The CDR3 is CASSSFRTSNIEQFF. CDR3 DNA sequence: TGTGCCAGCAGCTCATTCAGGACTAGCAATATTGAGCAGTTCTTC. This chain links TRBV11-2 with TRBJ2-1; 8 bases fit TRBD2. CDR3 length: 15 amino acids. V trimming: 4 bases; J trimming: 9 bases; junction bases outside the gene matches: 11. Germline values: CDR1 SGHAT, CDR2 FQNNGV.

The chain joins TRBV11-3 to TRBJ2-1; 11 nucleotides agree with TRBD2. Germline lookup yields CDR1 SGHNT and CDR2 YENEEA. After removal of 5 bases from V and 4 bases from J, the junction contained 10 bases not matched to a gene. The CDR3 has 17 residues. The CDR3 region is CASSQRSGGAGYNEQFF. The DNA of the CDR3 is TGTGCCAGCAGCCAACGTAGCGGGGGGGCAGGTTACAATGAGCAGTTCTTC.

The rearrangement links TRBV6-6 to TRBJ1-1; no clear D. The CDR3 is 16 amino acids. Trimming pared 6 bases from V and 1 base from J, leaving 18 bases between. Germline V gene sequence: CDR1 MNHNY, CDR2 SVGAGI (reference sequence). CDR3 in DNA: TGTGCCAGCAGCCGGGGTGTCGGGCAGTCGAACACTGAAGCTTTCTTT. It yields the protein CASSRGVGQSNTEAFF.

CDR3 nucleotides: TGTGCCAGCAGCTTCCGGACTCCACTAGCAGATACGCAGTATTTT. Translating it yields CASSFRTPLADTQYF. The rearrangement uses TRBV28 and TRBJ2-3; D possibly corresponds to TRBD2 (5 bases). CDR3 length: 15 residues. V lost 6 bases to trimming and J lost 4 bases, with 17 bases between them. CDR1 is MDHEN, CDR2 SYDVKM, per germline.

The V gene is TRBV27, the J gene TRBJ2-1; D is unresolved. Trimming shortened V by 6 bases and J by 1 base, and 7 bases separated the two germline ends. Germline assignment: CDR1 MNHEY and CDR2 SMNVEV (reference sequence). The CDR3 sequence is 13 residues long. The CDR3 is CASSRESYNEQFF. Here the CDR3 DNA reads TGTGCCAGCAGCCGAGAGTCCTACAATGAGCAGTTCTTC.

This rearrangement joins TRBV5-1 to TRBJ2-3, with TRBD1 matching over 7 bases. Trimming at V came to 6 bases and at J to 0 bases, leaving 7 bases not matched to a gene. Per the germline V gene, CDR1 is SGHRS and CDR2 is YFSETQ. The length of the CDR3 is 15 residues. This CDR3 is CASKSRTGSTDTQYF. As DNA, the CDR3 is TGCGCCAGCAAATCCCGGACAGGCAGCACAGATACGCAGTATTTT.

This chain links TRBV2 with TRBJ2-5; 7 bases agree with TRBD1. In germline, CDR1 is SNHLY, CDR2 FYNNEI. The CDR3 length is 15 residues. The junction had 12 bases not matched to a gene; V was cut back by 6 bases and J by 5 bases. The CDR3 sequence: CASRDQGVVGETQYF. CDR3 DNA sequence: TGTGCCAGCAGGGACCAGGGGGTGGTTGGGGAGACCCAGTACTTC. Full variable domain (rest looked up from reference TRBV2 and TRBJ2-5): EPEVTQTPSHQVTQMGQEVILRCVPISNHLYFYWYRQILGQKVEFLVSFYNNEISEKSEIFDDQFSVERPDGSNFTLKIRSTKLEDSAMYFCASRDQGVVGETQYFGPGTRLLVL.

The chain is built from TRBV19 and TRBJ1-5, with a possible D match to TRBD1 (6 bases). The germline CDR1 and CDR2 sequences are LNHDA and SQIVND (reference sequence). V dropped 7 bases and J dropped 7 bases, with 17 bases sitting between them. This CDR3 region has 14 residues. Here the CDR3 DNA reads TGTGCCAGTACGTTGGACACAGGGTGGCAGCCCCAGCATTTT. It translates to CASTLDTGWQPQHF.

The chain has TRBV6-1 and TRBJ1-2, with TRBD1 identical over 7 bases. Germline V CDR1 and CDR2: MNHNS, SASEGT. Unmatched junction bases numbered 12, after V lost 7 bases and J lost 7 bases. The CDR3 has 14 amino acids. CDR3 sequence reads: CASMKTTGLFGYTF. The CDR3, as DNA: TGTGCCAGCATGAAGACGACAGGGCTATTTGGCTACACCTTC.

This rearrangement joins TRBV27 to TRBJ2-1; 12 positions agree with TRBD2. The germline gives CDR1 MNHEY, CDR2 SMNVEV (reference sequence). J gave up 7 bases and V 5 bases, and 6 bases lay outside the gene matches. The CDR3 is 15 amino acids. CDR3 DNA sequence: TGTGCCAGCAGTCCCCAGACTAGCGGGAGTAATGAGCAGTTCTTC. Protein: CASSPQTSGSNEQFF.

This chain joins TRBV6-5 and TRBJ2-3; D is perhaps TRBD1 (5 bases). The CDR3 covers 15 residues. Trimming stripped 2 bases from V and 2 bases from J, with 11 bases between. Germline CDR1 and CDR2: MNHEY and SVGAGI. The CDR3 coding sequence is TGTGCCAGCAGTTACAGGGGCGGAGTCACAGATACGCAGTATTTT. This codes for CASSYRGGVTDTQYF.

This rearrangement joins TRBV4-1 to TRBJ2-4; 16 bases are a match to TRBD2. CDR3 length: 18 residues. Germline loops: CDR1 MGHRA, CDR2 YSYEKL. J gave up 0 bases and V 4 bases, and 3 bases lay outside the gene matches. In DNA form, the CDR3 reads TGCGCCAGCAGCCTGGGACTAGCGGGGGGGATAGCCAAAAACATTCAGTACTTC. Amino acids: CASSLGLAGGIAKNIQYF.